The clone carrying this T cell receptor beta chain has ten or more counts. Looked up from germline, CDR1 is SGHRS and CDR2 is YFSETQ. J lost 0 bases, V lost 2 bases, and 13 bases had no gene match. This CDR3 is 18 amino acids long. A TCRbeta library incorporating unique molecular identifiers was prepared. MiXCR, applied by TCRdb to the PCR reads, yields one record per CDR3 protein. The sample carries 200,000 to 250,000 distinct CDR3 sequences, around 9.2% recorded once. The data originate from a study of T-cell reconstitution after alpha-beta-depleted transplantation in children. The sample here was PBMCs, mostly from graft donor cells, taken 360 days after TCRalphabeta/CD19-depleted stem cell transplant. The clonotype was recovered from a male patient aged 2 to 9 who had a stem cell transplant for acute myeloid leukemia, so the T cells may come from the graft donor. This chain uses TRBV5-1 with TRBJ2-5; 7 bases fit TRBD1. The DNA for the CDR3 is TGCGCCAGCAGCTTAGCTGGCAACAGGGGTTCGTACCAAGAGACCCAGTACTTC. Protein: CASSLAGNRGSYQETQYF.